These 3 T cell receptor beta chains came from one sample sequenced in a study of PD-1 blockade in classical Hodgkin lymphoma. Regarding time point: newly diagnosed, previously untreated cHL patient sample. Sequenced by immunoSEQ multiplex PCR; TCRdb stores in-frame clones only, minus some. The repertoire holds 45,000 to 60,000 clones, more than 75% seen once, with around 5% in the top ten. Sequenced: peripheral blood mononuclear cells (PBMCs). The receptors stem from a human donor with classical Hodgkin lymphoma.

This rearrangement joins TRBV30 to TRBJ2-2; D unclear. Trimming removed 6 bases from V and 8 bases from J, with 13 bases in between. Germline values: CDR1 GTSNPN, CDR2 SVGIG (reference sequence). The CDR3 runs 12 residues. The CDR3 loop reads CACPPRAGELFF. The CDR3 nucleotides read TGTGCCTGCCCTCCCCGAGCAGGGGAGCTGTTTTTT.

Written as DNA, the CDR3 is TGTGCCAGCGCCTGGGACTACACTTCACCCCTCCACTTT. This translates into CASAWDYTSPLHF. The chain is built from TRBV27 and TRBJ1-6, with D perhaps TRBD1 (5 bases). V lost 8 bases and J 9 bases, leaving 14 bases between the germline ends. The germline V gene has CDR1 MNHEY and CDR2 SMNVEV (reference sequence). The CDR3 loop spans 13 amino acids.

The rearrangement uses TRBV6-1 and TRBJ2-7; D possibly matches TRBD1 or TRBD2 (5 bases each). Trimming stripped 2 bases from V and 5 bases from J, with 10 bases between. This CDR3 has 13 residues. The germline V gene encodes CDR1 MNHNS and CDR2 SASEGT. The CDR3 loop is CASSERGENEQYV. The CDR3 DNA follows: TGTGCCAGCAGTGAAAGGGGAGAAAACGAGCAGTACGTC.